Listed below are T cell receptor beta chains from one sample, sequenced in a study of blood T cell repertoires in COVID-19. The table came from immunoSEQ multiplex PCR; TCRdb's copy has only in-frame clones and leaves some out. The sample records about 130,000 clones, more than 70% being singletons. The sequenced sample consisted of peripheral blood. These TCRs come from a man in his 70s with acute or convalescent COVID-19. Each CDR3 is given with its conserved first and last residue. D genes are given only for firm matches. The size entry is marked missing in some rows and otherwise reads once, few, many or a size class.

>TRBD2|TRBJ2-7|TRBV6-2/TRBV6-3|.
TGTGCCAGCAGTTACGGGACTAGCGCCTACGAGCAGTACTTC
CASSYGTSAYEQYF
>TRBD1|TRBJ2-7|TRBV28|.
TGTGCCAGCAGAGGACAGGGGGCATCCTACGAGCAGTACTTC
CASRGQGASYEQYF
>TRBD1|TRBJ1-2|TRBV6-1|.
TGTGCCAGCAGTGAAGACTGGGGACAGGTCTATGGCTACACCTTC
CASSEDWGQVYGYTF
>.|TRBJ2-1|TRBV29-1|.
TGCAGCGTTGGAGATGAGCAGTTCTTC
CSVGDEQFF
>TRBD1|TRBJ1-5|TRBV19|.
TGTGCCAGTATGAGGACAGGTGCTAATCAGCCCCAGCATTTT
CASMRTGANQPQHF
>.|TRBJ1-1|TRBV28|.
TGTGCCACCCAGTTAATAACACCCGCTGAAGCTTTCTTT
CATQLITPAEAFF
>TRBD1|TRBJ1-2|TRBV6-4|few
TGTGCCAGGATGGACAGGACCTCTAACTATGGCTACACCTTC
CARMDRTSNYGYTF
>TRBD2|TRBJ2-7|TRBV9|.
TGTGCCAGCAGCGTAGACAGCGGGGGTCCCTACGAGCAGTACTTC
CASSVDSGGPYEQYF
>.|TRBJ2-5|TRBV10-1|once
TGCGCCAGCAGTGAGGGAGGGATACAAGAGACCCAGTACTTC
CASSEGGIQETQYF
>.|TRBJ1-1|TRBV2|few
TGTGCCAGCACCAAGGGGGAGAACACTGAAGCTTTCTTT
CASTKGENTEAFF
>TRBD2|TRBJ2-5|TRBV5-4|.
TGTGCCAGCAGCTCGGCCGGGAGGGAGACCCAGTACTTC
CASSSAGRETQYF
>TRBD1|TRBJ2-7|TRBV9|.
TGTGCCAGCAGCGTCGGCCCAGGGGGCCTCGAGCAGTACTTC
CASSVGPGGLEQYF
>.|TRBJ1-2|TRBV5-1|.
TGCGCCAGCAGCTTGGAAGATCTAAACTATGGCTACACCTTC
CASSLEDLNYGYTF
>.|TRBJ1-3|TRBV10-2|.
TGCGCCAGTAGACAGGTTCCTGGAAACACCATATATTTT
CASRQVPGNTIYF
>.|TRBJ2-7|TRBV2|.
TGTGCCAGCAGTGTAGGACAGAGCCTATCCTACGAGCAGTACTTC
CASSVGQSLSYEQYF
>TRBD1|TRBJ1-1|TRBV5-1|.
TGCGCCAGCAGCTTGGAGAGGACAGGAAAAGCTTTCTTT
CASSLERTGKAFF
>.|TRBJ1-2|TRBV20-1|.
TGCAGTGCGAGTGGGCAGCAGGGCTCTGGCTACACCTTC
CSASGQQGSGYTF
>TRBD1|TRBJ2-3|TRBV18|.
TGTGCCAGCTCACGAAGGGCAGGGGGCGGAGATACGCAGTATTTT
CASSRRAGGGDTQYF
>.|TRBJ2-6|TRBV28|.
TGTGCCAGCAAAGGAACCGGGGGACGAGCCTCTCTCTCTGGGGCCAACGTCCTGACTTTC
CASKGTGGRASLSGANVLTF
>.|TRBJ1-1|TRBV5-1|.
TGCGCCAGCAGCTATAGCGGGGGGCAATCCACTGAAGCTTTCTTT
CASSYSGGQSTEAFF
>.|TRBJ1-3|TRBV7-2|.
TGTGCCAGCAGCTTAGTAGGGCAGGGAGGAAACACCATATATTTT
CASSLVGQGGNTIYF
>.|TRBJ1-1|TRBV6-5|.
TGTGCCAGCAGTTACGGAGGTGTCACTGAAGCTTTCTTT
CASSYGGVTEAFF
>TRBD1|TRBJ2-6|TRBV6-2/TRBV6-3|.
TGTGCCAGCAGCCCCGGACAGGGGGACTCTGGGGCCAACGTCCTGACTTTC
CASSPGQGDSGANVLTF
>TRBD1|TRBJ1-1|TRBV7-9|.
TGTGCCAGCAGCCCATGGGACAGATTCACTGAAGCTTTCTTT
CASSPWDRFTEAFF
>.|TRBJ2-7|TRBV7-8|.
TGTGCCAGCAGTTTAGACACGCTTTACGAGCAGTACTTC
CASSLDTLYEQYF
>.|TRBJ2-3|TRBV29-1|.
TGCAGCGTTGAAGCAGGACAAGATACGCAGTATTTT
CSVEAGQDTQYF
>.|TRBJ1-6|TRBV12-3/TRBV12-4|few
TGTGCCAGCAGTTTAAAGGGGTATTCACCCCTCCACTTT
CASSLKGYSPLHF
>.|TRBJ1-4|TRBV28|few
TGTGCCAGCGGGGCGAAGTGGGAAAAACTGTTTTTT
CASGAKWEKLFF
>TRBD1|TRBJ1-2|TRBV11-2|medium-sized
TGTGCCAGCAGCGGATTCCGGGACAGGGGGCTCGGCTACACCTTC
CASSGFRDRGLGYTF
>TRBD2|TRBJ2-1|TRBV6-5|once
TGTGCCAGCAGTTCCGGGACTAGCATTTTCGATGAGCAGTTCTTC
CASSSGTSIFDEQFF
>TRBD1|TRBJ1-3|TRBV30|.
TGTGCCTGGAGTGTAGGATTGGGACAGGGAACGTCCATCAGAAGAAACACCATATATTTT
CAWSVGLGQGTSIRRNTIYF
>TRBD1|TRBJ1-1|TRBV2|many
TGTGCCAGCAGTGAGGGGACAGGGCCGGGCACTGAAGCTTTCTTT
CASSEGTGPGTEAFF
>TRBD1|TRBJ1-1|TRBV6-5|.
TGTGCCAGCAGTCCCCCGGGACAGGGAGCCCCTGAAGCTTTCTTT
CASSPPGQGAPEAFF
>TRBD1|TRBJ2-6|TRBV6-6|few
TGTGCCAGCAGTCGAACCGGGACAGCCTCCTCTGGGGCCAACGTCCTGACTTTC
CASSRTGTASSGANVLTF
>TRBD1|TRBJ1-1|TRBV9|.
TGTGCCAGCAGCGTAACTCCGACAGGGAGAACTGAAGCTTTCTTT
CASSVTPTGRTEAFF
>.|TRBJ1-5|TRBV3-1/TRBV3-2|few
TGTGCCAGCAGCCAAGCGTGGGGCGCTCAGCCCCAGCATTTT
CASSQAWGAQPQHF
>TRBD1|TRBJ2-7|TRBV28|.
TGTGCCAGCAGGGGGAGGACAGGGGTCTACGAGCAGTACTTC
CASRGRTGVYEQYF
>TRBD1|TRBJ1-5|TRBV19|.
TGTGCCAGTAGTCCCCTATTCGGGCAGGGGGCGCGCAATCAGCCCCAGCATTTT
CASSPLFGQGARNQPQHF
>.|TRBJ2-2|TRBV7-3|.
TGTGCCAGCAGCTCATTCACCGGGGAGCTGTTTTTT
CASSSFTGELFF
>.|TRBJ2-5|TRBV5-6|.
TGTGCCAGCAGCCTCCGGGAGACCCAGTACTTC
CASSLRETQYF
>TRBD2|TRBJ2-5|TRBV18|.
TGTGCCAGCTCCCCGGGGTCGGGGGGCCAAGAGACCCAGTACTTC
CASSPGSGGQETQYF
>.|TRBJ1-1|TRBV21-1|.
TGTGCCAGCAGCAAAAGCGGTATGAACACTGAAGCTTTCTTT
CASSKSGMNTEAFF
>.|TRBJ2-7|TRBV5-1|.
TGCGCCAGCAGCTTGGACTTTTTGGAGGTGCAGTACTTC
CASSLDFLEVQYF
>.|TRBJ2-4|TRBV24-1|.
TGTGCCACCAGTGATCCAGGCCGGGACATAAAAAACATTCAGTACTTC
CATSDPGRDIKNIQYF
>.|TRBJ1-6|TRBV3-1/TRBV3-2|.
TGTGCCAGCAGCCCCAAGATTAGCTCCTATAATTCACCCCTCCACTTT
CASSPKISSYNSPLHF
>TRBD1|TRBJ1-5|TRBV28|.
TGTGCCAGCAGTCCCGGGACAGGAGGAAATCAGCCCCAGCATTTT
CASSPGTGGNQPQHF
>.|TRBJ1-1|TRBV10-3|.
TGTGCCACTTTTGCGGGCACTGAAGCTTTCTTT
CATFAGTEAFF
>.|TRBJ1-1|TRBV18|once
TGTGCCAGCTCACGGAACAGGGACACGAACACTGAAGCTTTCTTT
CASSRNRDTNTEAFF
>.|TRBJ2-2|TRBV5-1|few
TGCGCCAGCAAACAGGACGGCCAGAACACCGGGGAGCTGTTTTTT
CASKQDGQNTGELFF
>.|TRBJ2-3|TRBV18|.
TGTGCCAGCTCACTGGGTACTAATCCCACAGATACGCAGTATTTT
CASSLGTNPTDTQYF
>TRBD1|TRBJ2-7|TRBV5-1|.
TGCGCCAGCAGCACGACAGGGCTCGAGCAGTACTTC
CASSTTGLEQYF
>.|TRBJ2-7|TRBV3-1/TRBV3-2|once
TGTGCCAGCAGCCAAGAGAACGGCTACGAGCAGTACTTC
CASSQENGYEQYF
>TRBD1|TRBJ1-2|TRBV14|many
TGTGCCAGCAGCCAAACACGGCCAGGGGGCAGATATGGCTACACCTTC
CASSQTRPGGRYGYTF
>.|TRBJ1-2|TRBV6-2/TRBV6-3|.
TGTGCCAGCAGTTACGGGGGGGGCTATGGCTACACCTTC
CASSYGGGYGYTF
>TRBD1|TRBJ2-2|TRBV19|.
TGTGCCAGTAGTATTAGACAGGGTTCGGTCGGGGAGCTGTTTTTT
CASSIRQGSVGELFF
>.|TRBJ2-7|TRBV18|.
TGTGCCAGCTCTCCCGGTGCGTTCGACGAGCAGTACTTC
CASSPGAFDEQYF
>.|TRBJ2-1|TRBV2|.
TGTGCCAGCAGTGGGGCTTCAGGGATGGGCTACAATGAGCAGTTCTTC
CASSGASGMGYNEQFF
>.|TRBJ1-1|TRBV2|.
TGTGCCAGCAGTGGGTCCGGGGGCACTGAAGCTTTCTTT
CASSGSGGTEAFF
>.|TRBJ1-2|TRBV18|few
TGTGCCAGCTCACCAAACAGGGACTATGGCTACACCTTC
CASSPNRDYGYTF